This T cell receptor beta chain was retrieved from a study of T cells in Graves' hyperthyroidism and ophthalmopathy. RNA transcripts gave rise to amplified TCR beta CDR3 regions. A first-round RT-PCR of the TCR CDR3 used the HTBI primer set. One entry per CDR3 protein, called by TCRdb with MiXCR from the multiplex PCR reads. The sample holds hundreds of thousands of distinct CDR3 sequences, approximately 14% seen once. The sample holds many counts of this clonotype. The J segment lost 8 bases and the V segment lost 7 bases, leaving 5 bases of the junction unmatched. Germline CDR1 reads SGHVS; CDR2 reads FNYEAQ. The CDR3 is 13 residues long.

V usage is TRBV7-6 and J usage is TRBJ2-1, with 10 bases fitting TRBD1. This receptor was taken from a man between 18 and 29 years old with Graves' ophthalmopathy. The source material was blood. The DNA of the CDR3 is TGTGCCAGCACAGGACAGGGGGGCGATGAGCAGTTCTTC. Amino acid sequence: CASTGQGGDEQFF.